The text below deals with one T cell receptor beta chain. Its specificity is unknown. A single base separates this from a much larger clone, so it may be a read error. This CDR3 region has 16 residues. Germline CDR1 is LNHNV and CDR2 is YYDKDF (reference sequence). The sample is drawn from a study of response to subunit inactivated influenza vaccine. Study observations and caveats: The authors suggested that few new T cells are recruited per seasonal influenza vaccination.

TCRdb analysed the RT-PCR reads with MiXCR anew, one entry per CDR3 protein. The repertoire consists of 500,000 to 600,000 distinct CDR3 sequences, with approximately 7.7% occurring once and the leading ten covering 13%. The material sequenced was PBMCs from blood, taken roughly 24 months after vaccination. The chain couples TRBV15 to TRBJ2-1, with D perhaps matching TRBD2 (8 bases). This clonotype originated in a man aged 50 to 69 who received an inactivated influenza vaccine. The CDR3: CATSINRGLDSNDQFF. The CDR3 DNA reads as TGTGCCACCAGCATCAACAGGGGACTAGATAGCAATGACCAGTTCTTC.